Listed here are 28 T cell receptor beta chains from one sample, sequenced in a study of graft-versus-host responses after intestinal transplantation. TCRdb keeps only in-frame clones here, not all; method: immunoSEQ multiplex PCR. The repertoire has roughly 9,400 clones, roughly 94% of them found once; the top ten carry roughly 2.2%. Sequenced here: PBMCs, sampled 8 days after intestinal transplant. The receptors come from a human patient who received an intestinal transplant, so some T cells may come from the graft donor.

The chain uses TRBV7-8 and TRBJ2-2; the D gene could be TRBD1 or TRBD2 (5 bases each). Looked up from germline, CDR1 is SGHVS and CDR2 is FQNEAQ. The CDR3 is made up of 17 amino acids. Trimming took off 3 bases at V and 2 bases at J, with 16 bases between the two ends. The CDR3, as DNA: TGTGCCAGCAGCTTGGGACGTTTGGGGCGAAACACCGGGGAGCTGTTTTTT. This sequence encodes CASSLGRLGRNTGELFF.

The V call is TRBV27, the J call TRBJ2-5; 12 bases line up with TRBD2. Germline CDR1 reads MNHEY; CDR2 reads SMNVEV (reference sequence). The CDR3 runs 18 residues. Trimming at V came to 2 bases and at J to 1 base, leaving 8 bases not matched to a gene. CDR3 in DNA: TGTGCCAGCAGTTTAATTGCCGGACTAGCGGGGCTCCAAGAGACCCAGTACTTC. It is translated as CASSLIAGLAGLQETQYF.

The V and J genes are TRBV28 and TRBJ2-5; D is possibly TRBD1 (5 bases). The CDR3 loop spans 15 amino acids. The germline CDR1 and CDR2 sequences are MDHEN and SYDVKM. The germline V and J ends were trimmed by 3 bases and 1 base, with 12 bases remaining between them. CDR3 protein: CASSFSLGAQETQYF. The CDR3 coding sequence is TGTGCCAGCAGTTTTTCCTTAGGGGCCCAAGAGACCCAGTACTTC.

The V call is TRBV2, the J call TRBJ2-5; 7 nucleotides align to TRBD1. The CDR3 is 13 amino acids. Germline V CDR1 and CDR2: SNHLY, FYNNEI. V was clipped by 6 bases and J by 0 bases; unmatched bases: 1. CDR3 loop: CASRDRYQETQYF. As DNA, the CDR3 is TGTGCCAGCAGGGACAGGTACCAAGAGACCCAGTACTTC.

This chain uses TRBV5-4 with TRBJ2-7; D is ambiguous. The CDR3 has 13 residues. The V end lost 2 bases, the J end lost 2 bases, and 8 bases lay between the germline ends. Germline assignment: CDR1 SGHNT and CDR2 YYREEE (reference sequence). The chain's CDR3 is CASSFGRTYEQYF. DNA for the CDR3: TGTGCCAGCAGCTTTGGGCGAACCTACGAGCAGTACTTC.

The J gene is TRBJ2-1, the V gene TRBV29-1; D unclear. The germline gives CDR1 SQVTM, CDR2 ANQGSEA. This CDR3 has 13 amino acids. With 3 bases removed from V and 0 bases from J, the gap between germline ends came to 6 bases. CDR3 loop: CSVDPDSYNEQFF. Written as DNA, the CDR3 is TGCAGCGTTGACCCGGACTCCTACAATGAGCAGTTCTTC.

The sample holds one count of this clone. The chain recombines TRBV6-4 with TRBJ2-1; D not certain. This CDR3 has 15 residues. Germline V gene data show CDR1 as MRHNA and CDR2 as SNTAGT. Trimming took 6 bases from V and 0 from J, leaving 12 bases between them. This CDR3 is CASRESPSSYNEQFF. In DNA, the CDR3 is TGTGCCAGCAGAGAGTCCCCTTCCTCCTACAATGAGCAGTTCTTC.

This chain connects TRBV7-7 to TRBJ2-5; 9 bases are a match to TRBD2. With 4 bases clipped from V and 5 bases from J, the junction kept 17 bases outside the gene matches. CDR1 is SSHAT and CDR2 is FNYEAQ in the germline V gene (reference sequence). This CDR3 spans 18 amino acids. CDR3 in amino acids: CASSSGGVWRGGRETQYF. The DNA for the CDR3 is TGTGCCAGCAGCTCAGGAGGGGTATGGCGGGGGGGCCGGGAGACCCAGTACTTC.

This clone has more than one count but fewer than ten. The rearrangement links TRBV14 to TRBJ1-1; D uncertain. Trimming shortened V by 0 bases and J by 6 bases, and 8 bases separated the two germline ends. The CDR3 has 13 amino acids. The germline V gene encodes CDR1 SGHDN and CDR2 FVKESK. The CDR3 nucleotides read TGTGCCAGCAGCCAAGATTGGGTCCCTGAAGCTTTCTTT. Translating gives CASSQDWVPEAFF. Variable domain in full (rest from reference TRBV14 and TRBJ1-1): EAGVTQFPSHSVIEKGQTVTLRCDPISGHDNLYWYRRVMGKEIKFLLHFVKESKQDESGMPNNRFLAERTGGTYSTLKVQPAELEDSGVYFCASSQDWVPEAFFGQGTRLTVV.

The CDR3 here is CASSLQGPLDGYTF. The CDR3, as DNA: TGTGCCAGCAGCTTACAAGGACCCCTCGATGGCTACACCTTC. The chain carries TRBV7-9 and TRBJ1-2; D call uncertain. Per germline, CDR1 SEHNR and CDR2 FQNEAQ (reference sequence). The CDR3 totals 14 residues. V was pared by 2 bases and J by 6 bases, with 13 bases between.

Worth noting for this clone: Mismatch with germline at one junction end may stem from a read error. This chain connects TRBV15 to TRBJ2-1; TRBD1 aligns across 7 bases. Germline CDR1 LNHNV, CDR2 YYDKDF (reference sequence). The CDR3 spans 15 residues. CDR3: CATSTPRQGVPVQIF. CDR3 bases: TGTGCCACCAGCACTCCCCGGCAGGGGGTCCCCGTCCAGATCTTC.

This sequence joins TRBV27 and TRBJ2-1; D is unclear. Trimming stripped 8 bases from V and 0 bases from J, with 14 bases between. CDR3 length: 15 residues. The germline CDR1 and CDR2 sequences are MNHEY and SMNVEV (reference sequence). The CDR3 here is CASFPGSSSYNEQFF. The CDR3 nucleotides read TGTGCCAGCTTTCCGGGCAGCAGCTCCTACAATGAGCAGTTCTTC.

V usage is TRBV7-6 and J usage is TRBJ1-3; no reliable D call. V was cut by 4 bases and J by 0 bases, with 13 bases left in between. The CDR3 consists of 16 residues. The germline V gene encodes CDR1 SGHVS and CDR2 FNYEAQ. The CDR3 protein is CASSSTGPSSGNTIYF. CDR3 sequence (DNA): TGTGCCAGCAGCTCTACCGGGCCTAGCTCTGGAAACACCATATATTTT.

The chain employs TRBV7-3 and TRBJ2-1; D uncertain. V lost 3 bases, J lost 7 bases, and 7 bases lay in between. Per germline, CDR1 SGHTA and CDR2 FQGTGA. The CDR3 runs 12 residues. The DNA for the CDR3 is TGTGCCAGCAGCTTGACCCAAAATGAGCAGTTCTTC. It specifies CASSLTQNEQFF.

This chain uses TRBV5-4 with TRBJ2-7; maybe TRBD1 (5 bases). The CDR3 has 14 amino acids. With 4 bases removed from V and 2 bases from J, the gap between germline ends came to 13 bases. The germline V gene encodes CDR1 SGHNT and CDR2 YYREEE (reference sequence). CDR3 protein: CASSPRTTAYEQYF. The CDR3 bases are TGTGCCAGCAGCCCGCGGACAACCGCCTACGAGCAGTACTTC.

In this sample, this clone turned up once. The chain carries TRBV5-6 and TRBJ2-5; D ambiguous. V lost 0 bases and J 0 bases, leaving 12 bases between the germline ends. This CDR3 has 16 amino acids. In germline, CDR1 is SGHDT, CDR2 YYEEEE. The CDR3 spells CASSLGAWQNQETQYF. CDR3 sequence (DNA): TGTGCCAGCAGCTTGGGGGCGTGGCAGAACCAAGAGACCCAGTACTTC.

The CDR3 reads CASKHAPLGVPNEKLFF. CDR3 coding DNA: TGTGCCAGCAAACACGCTCCCCTAGGGGTCCCTAATGAAAAACTGTTTTTT. The chain links TRBV7-9 to TRBJ1-4; D might be TRBD1 (5 bases). V lost 7 bases and J lost 3, with 21 bases in between. The CDR3 totals 17 residues. Germline V gene sequence: CDR1 SEHNR, CDR2 FQNEAQ (reference sequence).

This clone was seen just once. This sequence joins TRBV6-5 and TRBJ1-1; tentatively, D is TRBD1 (5 bases). CDR3 size: 14 residues. V was shortened by 1 base and J by 3 bases, with 9 bases between the two germline ends. CDR1 MNHEY and CDR2 SVGAGI come from the germline V gene. Written as DNA, the CDR3 is TGTGCCAGCAGTTACTTGGGGGTGGACACTGAAGCTTTCTTT. Translated: CASSYLGVDTEAFF.

The chain is built from TRBV7-9 and TRBJ2-6; D gene ambiguous. The germline V gene encodes CDR1 SEHNR and CDR2 FQNEAQ (reference sequence). With 6 bases removed from V and 0 bases from J, the gap between germline ends came to 15 bases. The CDR3 is made up of 17 amino acids. Here the CDR3 reads CASRGGSLRSGANVLTF. The DNA for the CDR3 is TGTGCCAGCAGGGGTGGCAGCCTTCGCTCTGGGGCCAACGTCCTGACTTTC.

The chain has TRBV7-2 and TRBJ2-1; TRBD2 aligns across 9 bases. The CDR3 spans 15 residues. J lost 6 bases, V lost 1 base, and 4 bases had no gene match. Looked up from germline, CDR1 is SGHTA and CDR2 is FQGNSA. The DNA of the CDR3 is TGTGCCAGCAGCTTAGGCCTAGCGGGATTCAATGAGCAGTTCTTC. Its protein is CASSLGLAGFNEQFF.

This clone has just one count. The chain carries TRBV4-1 and TRBJ1-1; D may be TRBD1 (5 bases). The CDR3 has 15 amino acids. The germline V gene has CDR1 MGHRA and CDR2 YSYEKL. The V and J ends lost 0 bases and 2 bases respectively, with 10 bases between them. Here the CDR3 DNA reads TGCGCCAGCAGCCAAGATCATGGGGGAAACACTGAAGCTTTCTTT. It is translated as CASSQDHGGNTEAFF.

The chain links TRBV19 to TRBJ1-1, with D possibly being TRBD1 (5 bases). Trimming cost V 1 base and J 5 bases, with 11 bases left between them. Germline loops: CDR1 LNHDA, CDR2 SQIVND (reference sequence). The CDR3 consists of 14 residues. The CDR3 is CASSIGLGRTEAFF. CDR3 coding DNA: TGTGCCAGTAGTATAGGCTTGGGACGGACTGAAGCTTTCTTT.

CDR3 coding DNA: TGTGCCAGCAGCGTCGGACCGAAGTATGGCTACACCTTC. This sequence encodes CASSVGPKYGYTF. The chain combines TRBV6-1 with TRBJ1-2; unclear D gene. V was trimmed by 6 bases and J by 5 bases, leaving 13 bases between them. Germline V CDR1 and CDR2: MNHNS, SASEGT. This CDR3 comprises 13 residues.

CDR3 sequence reads: CASSLVSGNTIYF. As DNA, the CDR3 is TGTGCCAGCAGCTTAGTTTCTGGAAACACCATATATTTT. The chain recombines TRBV7-2 with TRBJ1-3; D call uncertain. The CDR3 contains 13 residues. The germline V gene encodes CDR1 SGHTA and CDR2 FQGNSA. V shed 1 base and J shed 1 base, with 2 bases lying between them.

This clone was counted a single time. The chain carries TRBV9 and TRBJ1-1, with D possibly matching TRBD1 (5 bases). V shed 4 bases and J shed 6 bases, with 10 bases lying between them. The CDR3 runs to 12 residues. CDR1 and CDR2 from the germline V gene are SGDLS and YYNGEE. CDR3 coding DNA: TGTGCCAGCAGCCCAGGGTTCGCTGAAGCTTTCTTT. Residues: CASSPGFAEAFF.

The chain employs TRBV4-1 and TRBJ2-5, with TRBD2 identical over 9 bases. V trimming: 4 bases; J trimming: 2 bases; junction bases outside the gene matches: 2. The germline gives CDR1 MGHRA, CDR2 YSYEKL. This CDR3 is built from 14 residues. The DNA of the CDR3 is TGCGCCAGCAGCCCCAGCGGGGGGCAAGAGACCCAGTACTTC. Amino acid sequence: CASSPSGGQETQYF.

The gene calls are TRBV7-6 and TRBJ2-1; D tentatively fits TRBD1 or TRBD2 (5 bases each). V was clipped by 5 bases and J by 7 bases, with 18 bases between them. Germline V CDR1 and CDR2: SGHVS, FNYEAQ. The CDR3 runs 15 residues. Here the CDR3 DNA reads TGTGCCAGCAGCCTACAGGCTAGCCCAAGGAATGAGCAGTTCTTC. Translating gives CASSLQASPRNEQFF.

The gene calls are TRBV2 and TRBJ2-1; 8 bases line up with TRBD1. This CDR3 comprises 15 residues. Germline V gene data show CDR1 as SNHLY and CDR2 as FYNNEI. V shed 6 bases, J shed 4 bases, and the junction held 8 bases outside the gene matches. The DNA of the CDR3 is TGTGCCAGCAGAGTCCAGGGGGCAGGGTACAATGAGCAGTTCTTC. This translates into CASRVQGAGYNEQFF.